The table lists the clone carrying this T cell receptor (beta chain) with many counts. The antigen remains unidentified. These data originate in a study of T cell repertoires in cytomegalovirus infection. Study-wide background: From public TCR beta signatures came an indication of both CMV infection and matching HLA type. Study-level findings and limits: Clonotypes of TCR beta that were HLA-C-restricted and CMV-specific dominated the ex vivo response. Carriage of CMV together with the relevant HLA was identifiable through cumulative public TCR beta family frequency.

Each CDR3 protein gets one entry after TCRdb re-called the reads with MiXCR. The sample comprises approximately 500,000 distinct CDR3 sequences, 15% to 20% of which are singletons, and roughly a quarter rests with the top ten. V was clipped by 1 base and J by 8 bases; unmatched bases: 10. The CDR3 sequence is 16 residues long. CDR1 and CDR2 (germline): SGHVS, FNYEAQ. This chain links TRBV7-6 with TRBJ2-1; TRBD2 aligns across 8 bases. This receptor was obtained from a human donor in good health (CMV status not recorded). Some clones in this sample may be carry-over from other donors' samples. The sequenced sample consisted of CD8+ T cells from PBMCs. The CDR3 loop reads CASSLGVGRADYEQFF. Written as DNA, the CDR3 is TGTGCCAGCAGCTTAGGGGTCGGGAGGGCCGACTATGAGCAGTTCTTC.